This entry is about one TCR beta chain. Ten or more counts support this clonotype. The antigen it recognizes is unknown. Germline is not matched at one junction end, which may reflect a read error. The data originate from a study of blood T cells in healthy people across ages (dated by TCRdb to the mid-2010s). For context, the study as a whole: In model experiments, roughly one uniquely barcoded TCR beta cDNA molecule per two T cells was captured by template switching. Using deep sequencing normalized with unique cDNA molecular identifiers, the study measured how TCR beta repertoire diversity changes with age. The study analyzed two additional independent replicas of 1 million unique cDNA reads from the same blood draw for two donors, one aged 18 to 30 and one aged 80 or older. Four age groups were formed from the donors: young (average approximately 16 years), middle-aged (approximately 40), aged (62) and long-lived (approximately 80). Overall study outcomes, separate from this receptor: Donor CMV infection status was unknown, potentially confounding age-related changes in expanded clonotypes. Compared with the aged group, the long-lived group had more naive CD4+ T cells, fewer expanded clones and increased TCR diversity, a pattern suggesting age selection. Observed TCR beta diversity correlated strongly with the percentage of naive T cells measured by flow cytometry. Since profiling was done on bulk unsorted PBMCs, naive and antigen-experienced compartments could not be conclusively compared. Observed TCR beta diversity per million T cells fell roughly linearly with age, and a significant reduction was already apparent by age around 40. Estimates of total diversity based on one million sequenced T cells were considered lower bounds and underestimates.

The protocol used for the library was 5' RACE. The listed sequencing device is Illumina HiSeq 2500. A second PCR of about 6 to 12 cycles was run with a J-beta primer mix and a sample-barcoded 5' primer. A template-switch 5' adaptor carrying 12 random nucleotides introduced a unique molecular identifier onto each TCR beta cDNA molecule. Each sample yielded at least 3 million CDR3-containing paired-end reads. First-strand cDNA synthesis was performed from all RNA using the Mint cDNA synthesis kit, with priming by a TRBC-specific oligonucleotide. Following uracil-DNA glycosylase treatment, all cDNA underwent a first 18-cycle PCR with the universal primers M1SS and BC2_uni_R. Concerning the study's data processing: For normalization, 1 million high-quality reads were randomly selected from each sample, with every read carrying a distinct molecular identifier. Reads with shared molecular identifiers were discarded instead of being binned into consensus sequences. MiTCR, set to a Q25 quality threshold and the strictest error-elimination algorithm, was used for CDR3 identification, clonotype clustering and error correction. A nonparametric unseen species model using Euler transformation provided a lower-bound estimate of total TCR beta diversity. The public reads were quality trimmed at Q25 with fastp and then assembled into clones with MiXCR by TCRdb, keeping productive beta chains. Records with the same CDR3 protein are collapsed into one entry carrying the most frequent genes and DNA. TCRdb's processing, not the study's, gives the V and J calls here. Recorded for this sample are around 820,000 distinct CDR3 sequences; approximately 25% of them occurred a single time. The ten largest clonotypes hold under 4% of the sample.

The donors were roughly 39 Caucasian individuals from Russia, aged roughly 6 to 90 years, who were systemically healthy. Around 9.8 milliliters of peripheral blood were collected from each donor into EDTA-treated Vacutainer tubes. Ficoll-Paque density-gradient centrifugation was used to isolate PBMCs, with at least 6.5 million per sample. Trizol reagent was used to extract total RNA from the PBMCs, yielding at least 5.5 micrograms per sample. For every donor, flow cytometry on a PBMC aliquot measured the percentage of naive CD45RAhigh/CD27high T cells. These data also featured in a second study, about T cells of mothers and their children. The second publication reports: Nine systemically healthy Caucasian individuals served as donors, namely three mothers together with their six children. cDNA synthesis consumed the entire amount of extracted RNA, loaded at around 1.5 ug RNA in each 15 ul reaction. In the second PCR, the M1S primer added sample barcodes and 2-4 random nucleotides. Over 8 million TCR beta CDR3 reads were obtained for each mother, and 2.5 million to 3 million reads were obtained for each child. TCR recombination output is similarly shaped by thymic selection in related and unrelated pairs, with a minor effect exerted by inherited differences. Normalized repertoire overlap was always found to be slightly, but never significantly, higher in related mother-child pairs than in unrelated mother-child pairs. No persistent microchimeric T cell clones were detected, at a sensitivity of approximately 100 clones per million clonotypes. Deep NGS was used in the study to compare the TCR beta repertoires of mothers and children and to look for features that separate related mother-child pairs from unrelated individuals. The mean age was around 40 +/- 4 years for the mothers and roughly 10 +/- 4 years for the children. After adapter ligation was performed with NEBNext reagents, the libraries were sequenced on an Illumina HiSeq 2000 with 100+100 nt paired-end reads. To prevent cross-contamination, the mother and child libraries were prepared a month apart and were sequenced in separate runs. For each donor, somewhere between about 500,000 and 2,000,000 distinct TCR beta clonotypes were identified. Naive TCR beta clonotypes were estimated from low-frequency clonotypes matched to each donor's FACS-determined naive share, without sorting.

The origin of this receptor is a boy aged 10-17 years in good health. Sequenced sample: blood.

The DNA sequence reads TGCAGCGTCGTTAGTTATGATCAGTTCTTC. Translated, this is CSVVSYDQFF. The chain joins TRBV29-1 to TRBJ2-1; the D gene is unclear. Reading the germline V gene gives CDR1 SQVTM and CDR2 ANQGSEA. The CDR3 measures 10 amino acids from cysteine to phenylalanine. The retained sequence is limited to the CDR3, 30 bases, with the frame set at the first base.